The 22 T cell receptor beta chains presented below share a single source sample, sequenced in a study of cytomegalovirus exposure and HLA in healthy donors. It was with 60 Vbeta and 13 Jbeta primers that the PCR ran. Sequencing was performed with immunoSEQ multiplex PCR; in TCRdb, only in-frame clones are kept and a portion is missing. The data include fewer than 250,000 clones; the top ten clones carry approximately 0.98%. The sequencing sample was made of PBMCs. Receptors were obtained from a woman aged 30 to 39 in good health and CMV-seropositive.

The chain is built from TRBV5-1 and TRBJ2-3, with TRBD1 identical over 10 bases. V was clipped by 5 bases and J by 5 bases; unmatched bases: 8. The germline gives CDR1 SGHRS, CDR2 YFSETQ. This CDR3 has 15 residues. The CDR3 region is CASSYSGTGEDTQYF. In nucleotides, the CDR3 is TGCGCCAGCAGTTACTCCGGGACAGGGGAAGATACGCAGTATTTT.

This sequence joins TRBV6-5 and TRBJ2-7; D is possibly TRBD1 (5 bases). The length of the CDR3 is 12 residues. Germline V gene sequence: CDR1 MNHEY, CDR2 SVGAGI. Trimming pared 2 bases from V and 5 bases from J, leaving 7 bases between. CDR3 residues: CASSYGANEQYF. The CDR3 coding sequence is TGTGCCAGCAGTTACGGGGCTAACGAGCAGTACTTC.

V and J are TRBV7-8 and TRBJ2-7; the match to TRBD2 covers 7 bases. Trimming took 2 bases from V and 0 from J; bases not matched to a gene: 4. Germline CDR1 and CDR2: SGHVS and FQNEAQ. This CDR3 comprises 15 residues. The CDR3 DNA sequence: TGTGCCAGCAGCTTACGCGGGGGACTCTCCTACGAGCAGTACTTC. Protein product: CASSLRGGLSYEQYF.

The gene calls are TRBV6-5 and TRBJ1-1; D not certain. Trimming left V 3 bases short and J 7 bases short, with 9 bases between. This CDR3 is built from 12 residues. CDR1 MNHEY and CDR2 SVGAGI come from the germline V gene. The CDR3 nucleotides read TGTGCCAGCAGTTATTTTCCCGGTGAAGCTTTCTTT. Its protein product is CASSYFPGEAFF.

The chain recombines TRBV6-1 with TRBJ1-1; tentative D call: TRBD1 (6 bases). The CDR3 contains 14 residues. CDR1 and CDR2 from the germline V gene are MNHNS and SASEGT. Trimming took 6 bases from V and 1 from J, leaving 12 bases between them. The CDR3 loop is CASSEQGRNTEAFF. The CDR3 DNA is TGTGCCAGCAGCGAACAGGGAAGGAACACTGAAGCTTTCTTT.

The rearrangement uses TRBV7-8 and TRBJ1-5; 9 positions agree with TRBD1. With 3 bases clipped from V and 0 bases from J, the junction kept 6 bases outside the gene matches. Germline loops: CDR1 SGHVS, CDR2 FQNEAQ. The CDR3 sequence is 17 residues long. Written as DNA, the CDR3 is TGTGCCAGCAGCTTTGGCTACAGGGGGCCTAGCAATCAGCCCCAGCATTTT. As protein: CASSFGYRGPSNQPQHF.

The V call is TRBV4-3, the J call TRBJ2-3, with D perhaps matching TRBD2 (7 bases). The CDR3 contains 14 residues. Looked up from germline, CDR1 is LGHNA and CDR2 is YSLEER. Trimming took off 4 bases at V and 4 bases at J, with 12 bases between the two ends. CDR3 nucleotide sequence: TGCGCCAGCAGCCTCCGGGGGGCCGCAGATACGCAGTATTTT. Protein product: CASSLRGAADTQYF.

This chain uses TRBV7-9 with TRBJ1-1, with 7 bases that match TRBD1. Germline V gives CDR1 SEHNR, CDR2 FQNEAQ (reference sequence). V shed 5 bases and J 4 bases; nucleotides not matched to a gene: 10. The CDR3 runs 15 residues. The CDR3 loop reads CASSPNRGMGTEAFF. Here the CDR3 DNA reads TGTGCCAGCAGCCCGAACAGGGGAATGGGCACTGAAGCTTTCTTT. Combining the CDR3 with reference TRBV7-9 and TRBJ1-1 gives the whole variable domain DTGVSQNPRHKITKRGQNVTFRCDPISEHNRLYWYRQTLGQGPEFLTYFQNEAQLEKSRLLSDRFSAERPKGSFSTLEIQRTEQGDSAMYLCASSPNRGMGTEAFFGQGTRLTVV.

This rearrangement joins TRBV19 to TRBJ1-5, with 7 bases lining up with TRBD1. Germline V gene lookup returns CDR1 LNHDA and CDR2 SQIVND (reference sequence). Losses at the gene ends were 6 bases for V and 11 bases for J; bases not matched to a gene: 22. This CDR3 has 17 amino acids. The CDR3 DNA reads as TGTGCCAGTAGCACAGATCCGGGACAGAGAAGGGGGATGACCCAGCATTTT. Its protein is CASSTDPGQRRGMTQHF.

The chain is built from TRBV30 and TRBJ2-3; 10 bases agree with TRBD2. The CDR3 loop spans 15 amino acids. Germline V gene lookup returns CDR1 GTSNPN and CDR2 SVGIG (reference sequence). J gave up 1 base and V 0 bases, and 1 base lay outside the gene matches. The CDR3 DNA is TGTGCCTGGAGTGTAGGGACTAGCGGCACAGATACGCAGTATTTT. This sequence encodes CAWSVGTSGTDTQYF. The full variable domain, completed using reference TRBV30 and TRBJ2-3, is SQTIHQWPATLVQPVGSPLSLECTVEGTSNPNLYWYRQAAGRGLQLLFYSVGIGQISSEVPQNLSASRPQDRQFILSSKKLLLSDSGFYLCAWSVGTSGTDTQYFGPGTRLTVL.

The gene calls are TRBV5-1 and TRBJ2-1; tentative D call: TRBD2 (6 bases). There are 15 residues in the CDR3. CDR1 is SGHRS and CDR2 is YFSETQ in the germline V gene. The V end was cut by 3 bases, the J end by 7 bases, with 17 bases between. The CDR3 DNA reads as TGCGCCAGCAGCTCCGGGGACTGGGACGAGAATGAGCAGTTCTTC. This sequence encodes CASSSGDWDENEQFF. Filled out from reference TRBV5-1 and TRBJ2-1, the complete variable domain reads KAGVTQTPRYLIKTRGQQVTLSCSPISGHRSVSWYQQTPGQGLQFLFEYFSETQRNKGNFPGRFSGRQFSNSRSEMNVSTLELGDSALYLCASSSGDWDENEQFFGPGTRLTVL.

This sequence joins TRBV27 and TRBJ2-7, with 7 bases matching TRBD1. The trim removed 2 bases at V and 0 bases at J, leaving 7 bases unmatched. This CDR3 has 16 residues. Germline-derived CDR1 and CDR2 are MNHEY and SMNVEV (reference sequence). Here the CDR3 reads CASSLHGTDSSYEQYF. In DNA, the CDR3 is TGTGCCAGCAGTTTACACGGGACAGATAGCTCCTACGAGCAGTACTTC.

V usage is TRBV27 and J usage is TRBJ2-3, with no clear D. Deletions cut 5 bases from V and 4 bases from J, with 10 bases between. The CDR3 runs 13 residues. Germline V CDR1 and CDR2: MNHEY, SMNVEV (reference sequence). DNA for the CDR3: TGTGCCAGCAGTCCATCACGCGCAGATACGCAGTATTTT. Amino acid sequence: CASSPSRADTQYF.

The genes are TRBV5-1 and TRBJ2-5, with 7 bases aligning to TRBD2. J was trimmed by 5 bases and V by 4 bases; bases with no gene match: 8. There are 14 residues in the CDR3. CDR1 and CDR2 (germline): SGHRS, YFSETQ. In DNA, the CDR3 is TGCGCCAGCAGCATCAGCGGGGACGAGGAGACCCAGTACTTC. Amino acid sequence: CASSISGDEETQYF.

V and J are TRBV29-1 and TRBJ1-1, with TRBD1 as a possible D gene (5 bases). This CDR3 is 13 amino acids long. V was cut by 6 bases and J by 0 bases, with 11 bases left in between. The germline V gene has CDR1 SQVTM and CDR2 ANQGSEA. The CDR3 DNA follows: TGCAGCGTCGGAGGGGTGGTGAACACTGAAGCTTTCTTT. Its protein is CSVGGVVNTEAFF. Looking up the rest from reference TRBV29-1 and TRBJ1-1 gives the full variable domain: SAVISQKPSRDICQRGTSLTIQCQVDSQVTMMFWYRQQPGQSLTLIATANQGSEATYESGFVIDKFPISRPNLTFSTLTVSNMSPEDSSIYLCSVGGVVNTEAFFGQGTRLTVV.

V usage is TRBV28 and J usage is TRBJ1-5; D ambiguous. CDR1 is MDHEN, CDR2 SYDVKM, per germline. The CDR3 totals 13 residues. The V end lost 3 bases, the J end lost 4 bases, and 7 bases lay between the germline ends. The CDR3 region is CASSFSVNQPQHF. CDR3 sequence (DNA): TGTGCCAGCAGTTTCTCAGTTAATCAGCCCCAGCATTTT.

As DNA, the CDR3 is TGTGCCAGCACTAACAGGGGACGAGGGACCCAGTACTTC. This encodes CASTNRGRGTQYF. The chain carries TRBV28 and TRBJ2-5, with 7 bases identical to TRBD1. V lost 7 bases, J lost 7 bases, and 9 bases stayed unmatched. This CDR3 has 13 amino acids. Germline V gene data show CDR1 as MDHEN and CDR2 as SYDVKM. The full variable domain, with the rest looked up from reference TRBV28 and TRBJ2-5, is DVKVTQSSRYLVKRTGEKVFLECVQDMDHENMFWYRQDPGLGLRLIYFSYDVKMKEKGDIPEGYSVSREKKERFSLILESASTNQTSMYLCASTNRGRGTQYFGPGTRLLVL.

The CDR3 nucleotides read TGTGCCAGCTCACAGGACTTCACTGAAGCTTTCTTT. Translating it yields CASSQDFTEAFF. V gene TRBV18 combines with J gene TRBJ1-1; D call uncertain. Trimming removed 4 bases at V and 4 bases at J, with 7 bases between. The germline V gene has CDR1 KGHSH and CDR2 LQKENI. The CDR3 runs 12 residues.

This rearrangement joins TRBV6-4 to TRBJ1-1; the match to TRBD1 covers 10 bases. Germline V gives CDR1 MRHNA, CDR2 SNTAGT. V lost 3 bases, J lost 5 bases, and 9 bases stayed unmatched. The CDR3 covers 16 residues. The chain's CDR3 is CASSELPGQGSTEAFF. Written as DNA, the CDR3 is TGTGCCAGCAGTGAGCTCCCGGGACAGGGGAGTACTGAAGCTTTCTTT.

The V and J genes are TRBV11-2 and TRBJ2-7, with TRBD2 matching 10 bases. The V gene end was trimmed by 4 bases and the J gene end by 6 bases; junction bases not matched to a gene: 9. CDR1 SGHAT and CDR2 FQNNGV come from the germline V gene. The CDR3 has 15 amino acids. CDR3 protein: CASSSLAGGGAEQYF. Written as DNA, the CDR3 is TGTGCCAGCAGCTCCTTAGCGGGAGGCGGGGCCGAGCAGTACTTC.

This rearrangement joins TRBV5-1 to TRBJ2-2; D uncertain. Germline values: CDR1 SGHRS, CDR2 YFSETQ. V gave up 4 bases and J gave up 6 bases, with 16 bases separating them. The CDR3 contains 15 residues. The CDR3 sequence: CASSPGRMYSGELFF. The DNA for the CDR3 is TGCGCCAGCAGCCCCGGTAGAATGTACTCCGGGGAGCTGTTTTTT.

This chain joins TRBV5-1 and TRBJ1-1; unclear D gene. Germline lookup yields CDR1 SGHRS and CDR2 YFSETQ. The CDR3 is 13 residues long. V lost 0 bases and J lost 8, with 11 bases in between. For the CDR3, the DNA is TGCGCCAGCAGCTTGGTTCCGGCGGGGGAAGCTTTCTTT. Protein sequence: CASSLVPAGEAFF.